This TCR beta chain came from a study of human T cells and chemical hapten exposure. This clonotype has more than one count but fewer than ten. There are 18 residues in the CDR3. The ends were cut back, 4 bases at V and 5 bases at J, with 24 bases in the middle. In germline, CDR1 is SGHTA, CDR2 FQGNSA. TCRdb fed the RACE reads into MiXCR, producing one record per CDR3 protein. This sample has a few hundred thousand distinct CDR3 sequences; around 5% occur once, and the top ten carry around 8%. Time point noted: pre-sensitization, week 0. Treatment given: therapeutic diphenylcyclopropenone sensitization with weekly scalp DPC.

This chain joins TRBV7-2 and TRBJ2-1; D is possibly TRBD1 or TRBD2 (6 bases each). Material: whole blood, obtained in connection with sensitization to the hapten diphenylcyclopropenone (DPC). This receptor was identified in a woman aged 18 to 35 with alopecia areata. Some clones in this sample may be carry-over from other donors' samples. CDR3 region: CASSSRGGPGQAHNEQFF. CDR3 nucleotide sequence: TGTGCCAGCAGCTCGCGGGGAGGACCGGGACAAGCCCACAATGAGCAGTTCTTC.